Shown below are 16 T cell receptor beta chains from a single sample sequenced in a study of CD8 T cells in ankylosing spondylitis. TCRdb reprocessed the 5' RACE reads via MiXCR and lists one record per CDR3 protein. The sample lists approximately 250,000 distinct CDR3 sequences; 20% to 30% were seen once. Sequenced input: blood, either unsorted or a sorted T cell fraction (not recorded which). The receptor set was obtained from a male donor with ankylosing spondylitis or in good health (not recorded which).

This clonotype was seen at least ten times. The rearrangement links TRBV20-1 to TRBJ2-7; D gene uncertain. V shed 0 bases and J shed 2 bases, with 14 bases lying between them. Germline loops: CDR1 DFQATT, CDR2 SNEGSKA (reference sequence). This CDR3 spans 15 amino acids. CDR3 nucleotides: TGCAGTGCTAGAGACCCCGGCAGCTTAACCTACGAGCAGTACTTC. It translates to CSARDPGSLTYEQYF.

This chain connects TRBV12-3 or TRBV12-4 to TRBJ2-3, with D hard to call. The length of the CDR3 is 17 residues. V lost 5 bases and J lost 7, with 25 bases in between. CDR3 sequence reads: CASSHYQDPPPLNTQYF. The CDR3, as DNA: TGTGCCAGCAGTCACTATCAGGACCCCCCACCTTTAAATACGCAGTATTTT.

The sample holds a few counts of this clonotype. The V gene is TRBV20-1, the J gene TRBJ2-3, with D possibly called TRBD1 or TRBD2 (5 bases each). CDR3 size: 17 residues. Germline-derived CDR1 and CDR2 are DFQATT and SNEGSKA (reference sequence). Trimming shortened V by 0 bases and J by 8 bases, and 24 bases separated the two germline ends. This CDR3 reads CSARDGTPGPLGVTQYF. The CDR3 DNA reads as TGCAGTGCTAGAGATGGGACCCCCGGACCTCTCGGGGTTACGCAGTATTTT.

This clonotype has a count of ten or more. The V gene is TRBV3-1, the J gene TRBJ2-3, with 9 bases that match TRBD2. Germline loops: CDR1 LGHDT, CDR2 YNNKEL (reference sequence). V lost 5 bases to trimming and J lost 4 bases; unmatched junction nucleotides: 10. There are 16 residues in the CDR3. In nucleotides, the CDR3 is TGTGCCAGCAGCTCAAGGTCGGCTAGCGGGGCAGATACGCAGTATTTT. Amino acid sequence: CASSSRSASGADTQYF.

This clonotype has at least ten counts. This chain uses TRBV5-6 with TRBJ1-6; D may be TRBD1 (6 bases). This CDR3 is built from 15 residues. V lost 6 bases to trimming and J lost 7 bases, with 17 bases between them. Per germline, CDR1 SGHDT and CDR2 YYEEEE. The CDR3 sequence: CASTLQGWGNSPLHF. The CDR3 DNA reads as TGTGCCAGCACCCTACAGGGTTGGGGCAATTCACCCCTCCACTTT.

This clonotype has just a few counts. This chain connects TRBV12-3 or TRBV12-4 to TRBJ2-7; TRBD1 might be the D (6 bases). This CDR3 has 15 residues. V was cut by 6 bases and J by 3 bases, with 18 bases left in between. In DNA, the CDR3 is TGTGCCAGCAGCTCAACTACAGGGATCAACTACGAGCAGTACTTC. Translation: CASSSTTGINYEQYF.

This clonotype has more than one count but fewer than ten. V is TRBV20-1 and J is TRBJ2-5; no clear D gene. The CDR3 sequence is 14 residues long. Trimming stripped 1 base from V and 1 base from J, with 10 bases between. Per the germline V gene, CDR1 is DFQATT and CDR2 is SNEGSKA (reference sequence). The CDR3 DNA follows: TGCAGTGCTAGAGTCAGGAGATTCCAAGAGACCCAGTACTTC. Protein: CSARVRRFQETQYF.

This clonotype was counted many times. The chain uses TRBV3-1 and TRBJ1-3; D remains unclear. With 6 bases removed from V and 4 bases from J, the gap between germline ends came to 13 bases. The CDR3 consists of 14 residues. Germline-derived CDR1 and CDR2 are LGHDT and YNNKEL (reference sequence). This chain's CDR3 is CASRQRSSGNTIYF. CDR3 DNA: TGTGCCAGCAGACAAAGGTCATCGGGAAACACCATATATTTT.

The V call is TRBV4-1, the J call TRBJ2-2; D may be TRBD1 (6 bases). V lost 1 base to trimming and J lost 0 bases, with 12 bases between them. CDR3 length equals 17 residues. CDR1 is MGHRA and CDR2 is YSYEKL in the germline V gene. CDR3 region: CASSQVPGGANTGELFF. CDR3 DNA: TGCGCCAGCAGCCAAGTTCCTGGGGGCGCGAACACCGGGGAGCTGTTTTTT.

The gene calls are TRBV20-1 and TRBJ2-7; D is perhaps TRBD2 (5 bases). The V and J ends lost 3 bases and 1 base respectively, with 19 bases between them. Germline V lookup: CDR1 DFQATT, CDR2 SNEGSKA (reference sequence). This CDR3 has 16 residues. CDR3 nucleotide sequence: TGCAGTGCTAGTAAGAGGGCAGGTATCTCATCCTACGAGCAGTACTTC. This codes for CSASKRAGISSYEQYF.

At least ten counts were recorded for this clonotype. This sequence joins TRBV20-1 and TRBJ1-1, with D possibly TRBD1 on 5 matching bases. The CDR3 is 11 amino acids. Germline V gene lookup returns CDR1 DFQATT and CDR2 SNEGSKA (reference sequence). The V end lost 4 bases, the J end lost 8 bases, and 11 bases lay between the germline ends. The DNA for the CDR3 is TGCAGTGCTACCAGACAGATCGAAGCTTTCTTT. Translated, it gives CSATRQIEAFF.

The table lists this clonotype with many counts. The DNA for the CDR3 is TGCAGCGTTGAAGATCCCCAGGGAACCTACGAGCAGTACTTC. Amino acids: CSVEDPQGTYEQYF. The chain employs TRBV29-1 and TRBJ2-7; the D gene is possibly TRBD1 (5 bases). The germline V gene has CDR1 SQVTM and CDR2 ANQGSEA. V was trimmed by 0 bases and J by 2 bases, leaving 11 bases between them. The CDR3 covers 14 residues.

This clonotype has only a few counts. The CDR3 coding sequence is TGTGCCAGCTCACCCGGACAGCAAGATACGCAGTATTTT. Amino acids: CASSPGQQDTQYF. This chain joins TRBV18 and TRBJ2-3; TRBD1 is a possible D gene (6 bases). The CDR3 covers 13 residues. Trimming removed 3 bases from V and 5 bases from J, with 9 bases in between. Germline lookup yields CDR1 KGHSH and CDR2 LQKENI.

The V gene is TRBV27, the J gene TRBJ1-5; D is undetermined. This CDR3 comprises 15 residues. Trimming shortened V by 1 base and J by 5 bases, and 12 bases separated the two germline ends. Germline CDR1 reads MNHEY; CDR2 reads SMNVEV (reference sequence). The CDR3 DNA reads as TGTGCCAGCAGTTTATTACGCGGTTACGATCAGCCCCAGCATTTT. Protein: CASSLLRGYDQPQHF.

The table lists this clonotype with a few counts. The CDR3 is CASSLGTGDGKTDTQYF. The CDR3 coding sequence is TGTGCCAGCAGTTTAGGGACAGGGGACGGTAAGACAGATACGCAGTATTTT. V and J are TRBV12-3 or TRBV12-4 and TRBJ2-3, with 9 bases identical to TRBD1. This CDR3 is 17 amino acids long. With V trimmed by 1 base and J by 3 bases, 8 bases remained unmatched.

The gene calls are TRBV24-1 and TRBJ2-1, with 9 bases that match TRBD2. The CDR3 sequence is 18 residues long. The ends lost 3 bases at V and 5 bases at J; junction bases unmatched: 13. CDR1 is KGHDR, CDR2 SFDVKD, per germline. CDR3 DNA sequence: TGTGCCACCAGTGATCCCACCCAAGGACTAGCGCCCCACAATGAGCAGTTCTTC. Translating gives CATSDPTQGLAPHNEQFF.